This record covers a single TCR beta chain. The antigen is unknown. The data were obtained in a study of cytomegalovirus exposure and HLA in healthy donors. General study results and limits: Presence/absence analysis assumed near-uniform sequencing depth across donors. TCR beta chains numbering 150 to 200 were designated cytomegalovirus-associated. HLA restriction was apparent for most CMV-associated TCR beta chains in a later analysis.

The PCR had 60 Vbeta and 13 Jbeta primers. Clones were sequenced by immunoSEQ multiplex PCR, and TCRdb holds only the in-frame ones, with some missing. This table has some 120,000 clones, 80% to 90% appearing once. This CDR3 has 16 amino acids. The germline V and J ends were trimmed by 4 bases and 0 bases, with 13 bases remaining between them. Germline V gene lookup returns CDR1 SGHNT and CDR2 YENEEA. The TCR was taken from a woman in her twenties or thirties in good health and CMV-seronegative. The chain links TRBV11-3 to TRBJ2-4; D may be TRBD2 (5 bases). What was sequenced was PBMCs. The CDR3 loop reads CASSSRGVLAKNIQYF. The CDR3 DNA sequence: TGTGCCAGCAGCTCCCGGGGAGTTCTAGCCAAAAACATTCAGTACTTC.